Described below is a single TCR beta chain sequence and its context. The CDR3 consists of 17 residues. Trimming took off 5 bases at V and 2 bases at J, with 22 bases between the two ends. Germline V gene sequence: CDR1 SGHDT, CDR2 YYEEEE. In the study's own analysis: It was from reference gene primer amplification that nucleated cell counts were estimated. The data were produced by immunoSEQ multiplex PCR, yet TCRdb's version contains in-frame clones alone and is incomplete. Clone size and the V and J calls come from that table; the DNA yielded D and trimming. The sample comprises 400,000 or so clones, around 87% of which are singletons, and 2.5% to 3.5% rests with the top ten. This specimen belongs to a study of blood T cell repertoires in COVID-19. Study-level background: Samples came from the United States, Italy and Spain, spanning acute and convalescent COVID-19. Sample material is recorded as cDNA or gDNA derived from T cells, B-cell-depleted T cells, or PBMCs.

The receptor comes from a human donor in a cohort sampled during active COVID-19. The rearrangement links TRBV5-6 to TRBJ2-5, with a possible D match to TRBD1 (5 bases). The sequencing sample was made of peripheral blood. The CDR3 protein is CASRGLDRNKLQETQYF. CDR3 nucleotide sequence: TGTGCCAGCAGGGGTCTCGACAGAAACAAACTGCAAGAGACCCAGTACTTC.